This T cell receptor beta chain was sequenced for a study of CD8 T cells in Susac syndrome. Each multiple sclerosis control was a treatment-naive patient with relapsing-remitting disease that was either stable or active. Random hexamers were used to reverse transcribe an amount of about 0.5 to 1 ug RNA. An immunoSEQ multiplex PCR amplified TCR beta CDR3 over 54 Vbeta and 13 Jbeta. TCRdb re-derived calls from the immunoSEQ multiplex PCR reads in MiXCR, one entry per CDR3 protein. This sample has about 130,000 distinct CDR3 sequences, with 85% to 95% found just once. Germline lookup yields CDR1 MNHNS and CDR2 SASEGT. Trimming stripped 5 bases from V and 8 bases from J, with 19 bases between. The CDR3 runs to 16 residues.

The source is a human donor with multiple sclerosis. The chain is built from TRBV6-1 and TRBJ1-6; D call uncertain. Sequencing was carried out using CD8+ T cells from PBMCs. The CDR3 sequence is CASSPLRYVRDSPLHF. In nucleotides, the CDR3 is TGTGCCAGCAGTCCCCTTCGGTATGTCAGAGATTCACCCCTCCACTTT.